This T cell receptor beta chain was captured in a study of shared clonotypes between healthy human individuals. Measured with immunoSEQ multiplex PCR; TCRdb has only the in-frame clones, and not every one. The sample holds about 750,000 clones; around 92% are singletons and the top ten take around 24%. Positive CCR7 selection of CD45RO-negative cells yielded the naive CD8 cells, and terminally differentiated effector memory CD45RA+ cells were excluded. This TCR was recovered from a man aged 25-45 years in good health. The sequencing input was naive CD8+ T cells sorted from blood.

CDR3 DNA sequence: TGTGCCAGCAGTCCCTCGGCGCGACCCAATGAAAAACTGTTTTTT. Its protein is CASSPSARPNEKLFF. The V call is TRBV28, the J call TRBJ1-4; no clear D. The CDR3 length is 15 residues. With 5 bases removed from V and 5 bases from J, the gap between germline ends came to 15 bases. Per germline, CDR1 MDHEN and CDR2 SYDVKM.